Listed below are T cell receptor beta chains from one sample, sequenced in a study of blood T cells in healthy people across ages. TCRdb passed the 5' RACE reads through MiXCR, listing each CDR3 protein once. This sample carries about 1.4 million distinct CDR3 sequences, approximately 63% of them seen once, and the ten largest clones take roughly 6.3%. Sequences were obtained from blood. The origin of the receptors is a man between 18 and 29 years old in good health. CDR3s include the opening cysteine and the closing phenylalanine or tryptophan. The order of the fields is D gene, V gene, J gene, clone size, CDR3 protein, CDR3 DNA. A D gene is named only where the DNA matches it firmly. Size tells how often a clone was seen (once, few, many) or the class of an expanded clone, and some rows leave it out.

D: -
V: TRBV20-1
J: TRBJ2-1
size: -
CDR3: CSALLGADPFF
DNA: TGCAGTGCTTTACTTGGGGCGGACCCGTTCTTC

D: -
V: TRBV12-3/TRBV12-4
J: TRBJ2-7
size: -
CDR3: CASSLSGSRGWYEQYF
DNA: TGTGCCAGCAGTTTATCCGGCTCCCGCGGGTGGTACGAGCAGTACTTC

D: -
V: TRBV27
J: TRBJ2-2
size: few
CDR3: CASSLTSGELFF
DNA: TGTGCCAGCAGTTTAACATCCGGGGAGCTGTTTTTT

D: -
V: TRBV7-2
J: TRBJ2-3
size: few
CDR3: CASSSNPSHISSTDTQYF
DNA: TGTGCCAGCAGCTCCAACCCGAGTCACATTTCTAGCACAGATACGCAGTATTTT

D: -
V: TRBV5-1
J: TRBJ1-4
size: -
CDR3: CASSLEAGANEKLFF
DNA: TGCGCCAGCAGCTTGGAGGCAGGGGCTAATGAAAAACTGTTTTTT

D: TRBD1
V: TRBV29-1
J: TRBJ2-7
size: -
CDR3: CSVTGEGYEQYF
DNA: TGCAGCGTGACAGGGGAAGGCTACGAGCAGTACTTC

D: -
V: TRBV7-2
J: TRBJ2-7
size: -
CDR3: CASDQGLSYEQYF
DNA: TGTGCCAGCGACCAGGGGTTATCCTACGAGCAGTACTTC

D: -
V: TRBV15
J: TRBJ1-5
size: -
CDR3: CATSGDTLSNQPQHF
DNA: TGTGCCACCAGTGGGGACACCCTAAGCAATCAGCCCCAGCATTTT

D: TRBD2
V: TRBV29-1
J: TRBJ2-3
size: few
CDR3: CSVEGSVAGQSTDTQYF
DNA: TGCAGCGTTGAAGGATCGGTAGCGGGTCAGAGCACAGATACGCAGTATTTT

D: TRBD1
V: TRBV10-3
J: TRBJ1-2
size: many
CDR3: CAISGGQLTNYGYTF
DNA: TGTGCCATCAGTGGGGGACAGCTAACCAACTATGGCTACACCTTC

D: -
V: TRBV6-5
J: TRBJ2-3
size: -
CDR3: CASSRDIQGTDTQYF
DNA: TGTGCCAGCAGCCGGGACATTCAGGGGACAGATACGCAGTATTTT

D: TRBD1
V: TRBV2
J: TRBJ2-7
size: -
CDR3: CASRPGTGDSGQQYF
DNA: TGTGCCAGCAGACCCGGGACAGGTGATAGTGGGCAGCAGTACTTC

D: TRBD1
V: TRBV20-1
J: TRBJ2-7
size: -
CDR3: CSAIRQGRGDEQYF
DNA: TGCAGTGCTATTCGACAGGGCAGAGGGGATGAGCAGTACTTC

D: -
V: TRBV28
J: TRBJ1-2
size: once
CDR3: CASSFKGRIYGYTF
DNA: TGTGCTAGCAGTTTTAAAGGGAGGATCTATGGCTACACCTTC

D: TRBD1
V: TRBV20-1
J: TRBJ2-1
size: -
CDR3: CSARNDRDRTYNEQFF
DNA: TGCAGTGCTAGAAACGACAGGGACCGCACCTACAATGAGCAGTTCTTC

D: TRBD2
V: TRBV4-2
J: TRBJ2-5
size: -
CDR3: CASSRRLAGGQETQYF
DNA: TGTGCCAGCAGCAGAAGACTAGCGGGGGGGCAAGAGACCCAGTACTTC

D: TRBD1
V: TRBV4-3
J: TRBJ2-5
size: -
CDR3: CASSQVGHLGGETQYF
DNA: TGCGCCAGCAGCCAAGTTGGTCACTTAGGGGGCGAGACCCAGTACTTC

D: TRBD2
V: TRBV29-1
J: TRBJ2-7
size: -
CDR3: CSVDLAGYEQYF
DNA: TGCAGCGTTGACCTAGCGGGATACGAGCAGTACTTC

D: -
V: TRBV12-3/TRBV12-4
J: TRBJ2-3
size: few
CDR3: CASSFSGETTDTQYF
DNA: TGTGCCAGCAGTTTTTCTGGAGAAACCACAGATACGCAGTATTTT

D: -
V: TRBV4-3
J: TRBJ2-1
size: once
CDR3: CASSQDPLRVRSYNEQFF
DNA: TGCGCCAGCAGCCAAGATCCGCTCAGGGTCCGCTCCTACAATGAGCAGTTCTTC

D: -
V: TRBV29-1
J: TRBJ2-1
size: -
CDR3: CSVESKIRYNEQFF
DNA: TGCAGCGTTGAGAGTAAGATTAGATACAATGAGCAGTTCTTC

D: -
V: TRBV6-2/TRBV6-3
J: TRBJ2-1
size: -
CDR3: CASRLRLGEGAVYEQFF
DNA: TGTGCCAGCAGATTACGTCTAGGGGAGGGGGCAGTCTACGAGCAGTTCTTC

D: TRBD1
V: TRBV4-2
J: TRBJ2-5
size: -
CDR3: CASSQGGFLDRGGQETQYF
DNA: TGTGCCAGCAGCCAAGGAGGGTTCCTGGACAGGGGTGGCCAAGAGACCCAGTACTTC

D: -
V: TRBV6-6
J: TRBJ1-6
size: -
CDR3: CASSYSKSWTDSPLHF
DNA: TGTGCCAGCAGTTACTCGAAGTCCTGGACGGATTCACCCCTCCACTTT

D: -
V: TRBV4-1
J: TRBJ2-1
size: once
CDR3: CASSQVRDREQFF
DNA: TGCGCCAGCAGCCAAGTTCGGGACCGAGAGCAGTTCTTC

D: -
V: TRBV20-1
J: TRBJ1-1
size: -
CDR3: CSATVRGLNTEAFF
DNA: TGCAGTGCAACCGTCAGGGGCCTGAACACTGAAGCTTTCTTT

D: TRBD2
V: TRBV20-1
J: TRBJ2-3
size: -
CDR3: CSARPPMVAGGPTDTQYF
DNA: TGCAGTGCTAGACCCCCTATGGTGGCGGGAGGGCCCACAGATACGCAGTATTTT

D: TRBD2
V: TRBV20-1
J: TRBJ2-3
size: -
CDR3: CSAPPAGAFSTDTQYF
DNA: TGCAGTGCCCCACCCGCGGGAGCTTTCAGCACAGATACGCAGTATTTT

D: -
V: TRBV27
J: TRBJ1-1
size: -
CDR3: CASSLAPQGFTEAFF
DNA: TGTGCCAGCAGTTTAGCCCCACAGGGTTTCACTGAAGCTTTCTTT

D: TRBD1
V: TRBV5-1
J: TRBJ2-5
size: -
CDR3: CASSLGDRVTETQYF
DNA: TGCGCCAGCAGCTTGGGGGACAGGGTAACAGAGACCCAGTACTTC

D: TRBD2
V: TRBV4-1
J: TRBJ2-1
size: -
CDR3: CASSRKAGDIYEQFF
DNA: TGCGCCAGCAGCCGGAAAGCGGGAGATATTTATGAGCAGTTCTTC

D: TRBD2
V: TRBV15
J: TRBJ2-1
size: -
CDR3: CATSKLAENNNEQFF
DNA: TGTGCCACCAGCAAGCTAGCGGAGAATAACAATGAGCAGTTCTTC

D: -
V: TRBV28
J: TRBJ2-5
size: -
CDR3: CASSFDRGNYQETQYF
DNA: TGTGCCAGCAGTTTCGATCGAGGGAACTACCAAGAGACCCAGTACTTC

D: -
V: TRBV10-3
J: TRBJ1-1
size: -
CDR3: CAISEDQGEKAFF
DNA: TGTGCCATCAGTGAGGACCAGGGTGAGAAAGCTTTCTTT

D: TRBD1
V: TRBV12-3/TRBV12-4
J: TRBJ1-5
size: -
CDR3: CASSSAGGSQPQHF
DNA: TGTGCCAGCAGTTCCGCAGGGGGCTCTCAGCCCCAGCATTTT

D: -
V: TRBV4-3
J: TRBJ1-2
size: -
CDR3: CASSQVFSAGDYTF
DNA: TGCGCCAGCAGCCAAGTCTTTTCGGCAGGGGACTACACCTTC

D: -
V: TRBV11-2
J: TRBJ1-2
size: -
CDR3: CASSLAGTYTNYGYTF
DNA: TGTGCCAGCAGCTTAGCCGGGACATATACTAACTATGGCTACACCTTC

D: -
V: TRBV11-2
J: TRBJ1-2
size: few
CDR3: CASSQARGGGYTF
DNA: TGTGCCAGCAGCCAGGCTAGGGGAGGTGGCTACACCTTC

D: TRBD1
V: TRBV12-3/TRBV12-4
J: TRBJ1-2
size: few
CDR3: CASSLAGGDYGYTF
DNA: TGTGCCAGCAGTTTAGCAGGGGGCGACTATGGCTACACCTTC

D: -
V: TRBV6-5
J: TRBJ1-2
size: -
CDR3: CASSYSWGELYGYTF
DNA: TGTGCCAGCAGTTACTCGTGGGGGGAACTCTATGGCTACACCTTC

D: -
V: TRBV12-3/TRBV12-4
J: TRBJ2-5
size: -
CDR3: CASTPKGNQETQYF
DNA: TGTGCCAGCACCCCAAAGGGGAACCAAGAGACCCAGTACTTC

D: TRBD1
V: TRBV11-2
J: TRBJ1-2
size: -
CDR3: CASSPIRGQVLYGYTF
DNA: TGTGCCAGCAGCCCAATCCGCGGACAGGTACTCTATGGCTACACCTTC

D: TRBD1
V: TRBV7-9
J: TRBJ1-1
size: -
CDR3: CASSSGQGVGDTEAFF
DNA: TGTGCCAGCAGCTCTGGACAGGGTGTGGGGGACACTGAAGCTTTCTTT

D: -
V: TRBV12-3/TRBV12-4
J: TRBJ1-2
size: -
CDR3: CASISGAHGGYTF
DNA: TGTGCCAGCATCTCAGGGGCTCACGGGGGCTACACCTTC

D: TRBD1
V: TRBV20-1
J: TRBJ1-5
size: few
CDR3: CSARDGQGGQPQHF
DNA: TGCAGTGCTAGAGATGGACAGGGAGGTCAGCCCCAGCATTTT

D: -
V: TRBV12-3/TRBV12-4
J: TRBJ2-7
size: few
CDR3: CASGERGFREQYF
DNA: TGTGCCAGCGGGGAAAGGGGGTTTCGTGAGCAGTACTTC

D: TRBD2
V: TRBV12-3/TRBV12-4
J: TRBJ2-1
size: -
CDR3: CASSPGRASSYNEQFF
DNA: TGTGCCAGCAGTCCAGGGAGGGCGAGCTCCTACAATGAGCAGTTCTTC

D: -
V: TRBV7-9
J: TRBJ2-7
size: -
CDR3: CASSLKGGLTYEQYF
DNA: TGTGCCAGCAGCTTAAAAGGGGGGTTAACCTACGAGCAGTACTTC

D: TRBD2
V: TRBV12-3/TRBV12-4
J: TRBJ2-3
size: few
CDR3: CASTLGGSTDTQYF
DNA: TGTGCCAGCACCTTGGGAGGGAGCACAGATACGCAGTATTTT

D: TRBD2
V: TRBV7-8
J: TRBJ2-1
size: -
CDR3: CASSLNLAGGTSSYNEQFF
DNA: TGTGCCAGCAGCTTAAATCTAGCGGGAGGGACTAGCTCCTACAATGAGCAGTTCTTC

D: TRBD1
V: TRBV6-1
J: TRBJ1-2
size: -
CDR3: CASDGTGSSDYGYTF
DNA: TGTGCCAGCGACGGGACAGGGTCCTCGGACTATGGCTACACCTTC

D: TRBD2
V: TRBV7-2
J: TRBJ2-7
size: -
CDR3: CASSPLAVSSYEQYF
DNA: TGTGCCAGCAGCCCACTAGCGGTTAGCTCCTACGAGCAGTACTTC